Listed here are 27 T cell receptor beta chains from one sample, sequenced in a study of regulatory T cells in long-lasting Graves disease. For TCR beta, libraries came from iRepertoire HTBI primers and Arm-PCR of CDR3 regions. TCRdb called the multiplex PCR reads again in MiXCR, with one record for every CDR3 protein. The table lists about 240,000 distinct CDR3 sequences, 20% to 25% of them singletons, with approximately 14% in the top ten. As to time point: newly diagnosed GD, antithyroid drugs for less than 3 months. PBMC-derived RNA was used for the TCR library. Material: peripheral blood mononuclear cells (PBMCs), obtained at new diagnosis, from a patient treated with antithyroid drugs. The receptor source for this set is a female donor with Graves disease.

Many counts were recorded for this clonotype. J is TRBJ2-7 and V is TRBV6-2 or TRBV6-3; D remains ambiguous. The CDR3 has 16 amino acids. CDR1 and CDR2 from the germline V gene are MNHEY and SVGEGT. V gave up 2 bases and J gave up 3 bases, with 17 bases separating them. The CDR3 loop is CASSYRAPGEYYEQYF. The CDR3 nucleotides read TGTGCCAGCAGTTACCGTGCCCCAGGAGAGTACTACGAGCAGTACTTC.

This clonotype was detected many times. The chain carries TRBV28 and TRBJ2-1, with TRBD2 matching over 13 bases. V lost 8 bases to trimming and J lost 4 bases; unmatched junction nucleotides: 2. The CDR3 has 14 residues. The germline CDR1 and CDR2 sequences are MDHEN and SYDVKM. The CDR3 coding sequence is TGTGCCAGCGCGACTAGCGGGGGGTACAATGAGCAGTTCTTC. This codes for CASATSGGYNEQFF.

This clonotype has only a few counts. The V gene is TRBV7-2, the J gene TRBJ1-1; D is perhaps TRBD1 (5 bases). V lost 5 bases and J 0 bases, leaving 10 bases between the germline ends. Germline CDR1 reads SGHTA; CDR2 reads FQGNSA. This CDR3 has 14 amino acids. The CDR3: CASSPGLLNTEAFF. CDR3 coding DNA: TGTGCCAGCAGCCCAGGGTTGTTGAACACTGAAGCTTTCTTT.

This clonotype was counted ten times or more. The chain is built from TRBV19 and TRBJ1-4; tentative D call: TRBD1 (5 bases). Per germline, CDR1 LNHDA and CDR2 SQIVND (reference sequence). There are 15 residues in the CDR3. The germline V and J ends were trimmed by 6 bases and 8 bases, with 19 bases remaining between them. The CDR3 loop is CASREPGSRGEKLFF. CDR3 sequence (DNA): TGTGCCAGTAGAGAGCCGGGAAGCCGGGGGGAAAAACTGTTTTTT. The full variable domain, rest sourced from reference TRBV19 and TRBJ1-4, is DGGITQSPKYLFRKEGQNVTLSCEQNLNHDAMYWYRQDPGQGLRLIYYSQIVNDFQKGDIAEGYSVSREKKESFPLTVTSAQKNPTAFYLCASREPGSRGEKLFFGSGTQLSVL.

J is TRBJ2-5 and V is TRBV5-4, with D possibly matching TRBD1 (5 bases). This CDR3 region has 14 residues. The V gene lost 1 base and the J gene lost 0 bases, with 7 bases spanning the gap. CDR1 and CDR2 (germline): SGHNT, YYREEE (reference sequence). The CDR3 is CASSLRGNQETQYF. The CDR3 DNA sequence: TGTGCCAGCAGCTTGAGGGGCAACCAAGAGACCCAGTACTTC. The variable domain in full, with the rest retrieved from reference TRBV5-4 and TRBJ2-5, is ETGVTQSPTHLIKTRGQQVTLRCSSQSGHNTVSWYQQALGQGPQFIFQYYREEENGRGNFPPRFSGLQFPNYSSELNVNALELDDSALYLCASSLRGNQETQYFGPGTRLLVL.

In nucleotides, the CDR3 is TGTGCCAGCAGTCACCCCCCGGGGGGGCCCGGCAATGAGCAGTTCTTC. Protein product: CASSHPPGGPGNEQFF. The rearrangement joins TRBV2 to TRBJ2-1; 8 bases agree with TRBD2. CDR1 SNHLY and CDR2 FYNNEI come from the germline V gene. The CDR3 extends over 16 amino acids. J gave up 6 bases and V 5 bases, and 12 bases lay outside the gene matches.

The table lists this clonotype with a few counts. V gene TRBV12-3 or TRBV12-4 combines with J gene TRBJ1-4, with a tentative D call TRBD1 (5 bases). The germline V and J ends were trimmed by 6 bases and 4 bases, with 15 bases remaining between them. This CDR3 is 15 amino acids long. CDR3 coding DNA: TGTGCCAGCAGCTCGATGGGGGACGGTAATGAAAAACTGTTTTTT. Its protein product is CASSSMGDGNEKLFF.

This clonotype was recorded many times. V gene TRBV9 combines with J gene TRBJ1-2; 7 bases fit TRBD1. J was trimmed by 7 bases and V by 3 bases; bases with no gene match: 6. Germline CDR1 reads SGDLS; CDR2 reads YYNGEE. This CDR3 region has 13 residues. The CDR3 DNA follows: TGTGCCAGCAGCGCAGGGACAGAGGGTGGCTACACCTTC. The encoded protein is CASSAGTEGGYTF.

Details on this clonotype: One base away lies a much larger clone, so this may be a sequencing read error. The rearrangement joins TRBV6-2 or TRBV6-3 to TRBJ2-2; D remains ambiguous. The CDR3 runs to 16 residues. CDR1 is MNHEY, CDR2 SVGEGT, per germline. The CDR3 DNA is TGTGCCAGCAGCCAAGATTTGCAGGTGAACATCGGGGAGCTGTTTTTT. This sequence encodes CASSQDLQVNIGELFF.

Regarding this clonotype: Given a far larger clone just one base away, this is likely a sequencing read error. This sequence joins TRBV6-1 and TRBJ1-2, with a possible D match to TRBD1 (6 bases). The germline V gene has CDR1 MNHNS and CDR2 SASEGT. V lost 7 bases and J lost 2, with 11 bases in between. The length of the CDR3 is 13 residues. CDR3 DNA sequence: TGTGCCAGCAATTTCGGACAGAACTATGGCTACACCTTC. Translation gives CASNFGQNYGYTF.

This clonotype was recorded many times. The J gene is TRBJ1-1, the V gene TRBV10-3, with TRBD1 matching over 8 bases. This CDR3 is built from 16 residues. Trimming at V came to 2 bases and at J to 1 base, leaving 6 bases not matched to a gene. Germline lookup yields CDR1 ENHRY and CDR2 SYGVKD. The CDR3 spells CAISEPGTGRNTEAFF. The CDR3 nucleotides read TGTGCCATCAGTGAGCCTGGGACAGGAAGGAACACTGAAGCTTTCTTT.

This clonotype was picked up many times. The rearrangement links TRBV5-1 to TRBJ1-1; tentatively, D is TRBD1 (6 bases). In germline, CDR1 is SGHRS, CDR2 YFSETQ. The CDR3 has 16 amino acids. With 0 bases removed from V and 0 bases from J, the gap between germline ends came to 12 bases. The CDR3 DNA reads as TGCGCCAGCAGCTTGGGTCCCGCAGGGGTGAACACTGAAGCTTTCTTT. It yields the protein CASSLGPAGVNTEAFF.

This clonotype was seen ten or more times. An end of the junction differs from the germline gene, which may be a read error. The rearrangement joins TRBV7-2 to TRBJ2-5; weak D call: TRBD2 (7 bases). Germline values: CDR1 SGHTA, CDR2 FQGNSA. This CDR3 has 11 amino acids. The CDR3 here is CASSFGGATDF. The CDR3 DNA is TGTGCCAGCAGCTTTGGGGGGGCCACCGACTTC.

This clonotype was detected many times. A read error may account for a junction end that differs from germline. This rearrangement joins TRBV14 to TRBJ2-5; D call uncertain. The CDR3 is 15 amino acids. Germline loops: CDR1 SGHDN, CDR2 FVKESK. This CDR3 is CASSEDPATGETQYF. CDR3 coding DNA: TGTGCCAGCAGCGAAGACCCGGCAACCGGGGAGACCCAGTACTTC.

This clonotype was counted many times. The rearrangement uses TRBV2 and TRBJ1-2; 7 positions agree with TRBD1. The CDR3 totals 12 residues. The germline gives CDR1 SNHLY, CDR2 FYNNEI. V was pared by 4 bases and J by 6 bases, with 2 bases of the junction left unmatched. The CDR3 loop reads CASSGGGDGYTF. CDR3 DNA: TGTGCCAGCAGTGGAGGGGGCGATGGCTACACCTTC.

This clonotype appeared many times. This chain connects TRBV19 to TRBJ1-1; D is unresolved. The CDR3 has 14 residues. Trimming took 6 bases from V and 1 from J, leaving 12 bases between them. CDR1 and CDR2 from the germline V gene are LNHDA and SQIVND (reference sequence). The CDR3 sequence: CASSAFTWNTEAFF. The DNA for the CDR3 is TGTGCCAGTAGCGCCTTCACTTGGAACACTGAAGCTTTCTTT.

This clonotype has at least ten counts. The V and J genes are TRBV6-1 and TRBJ2-7; D gene ambiguous. The CDR3 runs 15 residues. Germline CDR1 and CDR2: MNHNS and SASEGT. V was trimmed by 6 bases and J by 1 base, leaving 16 bases between them. Here the CDR3 DNA reads TGTGCCAGCAGCCCCCGGGCCCTCAGGTCCTACGAGCAGTACTTC. Protein product: CASSPRALRSYEQYF.

This clonotype was seen repeatedly, ten times or more. This chain links TRBV5-1 with TRBJ1-2, with 8 bases identical to TRBD1. The germline V gene has CDR1 SGHRS and CDR2 YFSETQ. This CDR3 has 15 residues. The trim removed 5 bases at V and 0 bases at J, leaving 6 bases unmatched. The CDR3 spells CASRIRQGTNYGYTF. The CDR3 DNA reads as TGCGCCAGCAGAATCCGACAGGGGACTAACTATGGCTACACCTTC.

For this clonotype: It is likely a read error: a sequence one base away is far more abundant. No conserved phenylalanine or tryptophan is present at the end of the CDR3, so a read error is the likely explanation. The chain combines TRBV7-2 with TRBJ2-7, with no clear D. CDR1 is SGHTA and CDR2 is FQGNSA in the germline V gene. Trimming left V 8 bases short and J 5 bases short, with 16 bases between. This CDR3 contains 13 residues. CDR3 DNA sequence: TGTGCCAGCTCCCCGCAGAAACGGGACGAGCAGTACCTC. Protein sequence: CASSPQKRDEQYL.

This clonotype was observed at least ten times. The chain uses TRBV7-9 and TRBJ1-4; the D gene is possibly TRBD1 (5 bases). The CDR3 sequence is 13 residues long. Germline V lookup: CDR1 SEHNR, CDR2 FQNEAQ (reference sequence). The CDR3 DNA is TGTGCGTCCGCGGGACTCACTAATGAAAAACTGTTTTTT. Its protein is CASAGLTNEKLFF. Using reference TRBV7-9 and TRBJ1-4 for the parts outside the CDR3, the full variable domain is DTGVSQNPRHKITKRGQNVTFRCDPISEHNRLYWYRQTLGQGPEFLTYFQNEAQLEKSRLLSDRFSAERPKGSFSTLEIQRTEQGDSAMYLCASAGLTNEKLFFGSGTQLSVL.

This clonotype showed up many times. This rearrangement joins TRBV12-3 or TRBV12-4 to TRBJ1-5; D is undetermined. This CDR3 is 14 amino acids long. Trimming shortened V by 7 bases and J by 0 bases, and 10 bases separated the two germline ends. CDR3 DNA: TGTGCCAGCACGTGGGGATATAGCAATCAGCCCCAGCATTTT. Translated: CASTWGYSNQPQHF.

This clonotype came up many times. The chain has TRBV3-1 and TRBJ2-7; 7 bases map to TRBD2. CDR3 length: 15 amino acids. The V gene end was trimmed by 4 bases and the J gene end by 2 bases; junction bases not matched to a gene: 8. CDR1 and CDR2 from the germline V gene are LGHDT and YNNKEL (reference sequence). For the CDR3, the DNA is TGTGCCAGCAGCCCTGGAGGGAGGGGCACCTACGAGCAGTACTTC. As protein: CASSPGGRGTYEQYF.

This clonotype was found a few times. The V and J genes are TRBV9 and TRBJ1-2; D gene ambiguous. The CDR3 is made up of 15 amino acids. Per germline, CDR1 SGDLS and CDR2 YYNGEE. V dropped 0 bases and J dropped 7 bases, with 16 bases sitting between them. CDR3 sequence reads: CASSVDHLGPAGYTF. In DNA form, the CDR3 reads TGTGCCAGCAGCGTAGATCATCTCGGGCCGGCTGGCTACACCTTC.

Many counts were recorded for this clonotype. J is TRBJ2-5 and V is TRBV18; possibly TRBD1 for D (5 bases). V was clipped by 3 bases and J by 2 bases, with 10 bases between them. Germline V CDR1 and CDR2: KGHSH, LQKENI. The CDR3 length is 14 residues. In DNA form, the CDR3 reads TGTGCCAGCTCACCGACAGTCGTTCAAGAGACCCAGTACTTC. Residues: CASSPTVVQETQYF.

This clonotype came up many times. This sequence joins TRBV27 and TRBJ1-4; 9 bases map to TRBD1. There are 14 residues in the CDR3. The junction had 7 bases not matched to a gene; V was cut back by 7 bases and J by 7 bases. From germline, CDR1 is MNHEY and CDR2 SMNVEV (reference sequence). CDR3 DNA: TGTGCCAGCAAGCCGGGACAGGGATCTGAAAAACTGTTTTTT. The encoded protein is CASKPGQGSEKLFF. The entire variable domain, with the rest obtained from reference TRBV27 and TRBJ1-4, is as follows: EAQVTQNPRYLITVTGKKLTVTCSQNMNHEYMSWYRQDPGLGLRQIYYSMNVEVTDKGDVPEGYKVSRKEKRNFPLILESPSPNQTSLYFCASKPGQGSEKLFFGSGTQLSVL.

This clonotype was picked up many times. The J gene is TRBJ1-1, the V gene TRBV7-9, with no clear D. The CDR3 runs to 12 residues. The germline CDR1 and CDR2 sequences are SEHNR and FQNEAQ (reference sequence). The V and J ends lost 2 bases and 2 bases respectively, with 3 bases between them. The CDR3 DNA is TGTGCCAGCAGCTTAATCAACACTGAAGCTTTCTTT. It specifies CASSLINTEAFF.

This clonotype was counted between two and nine times. The gene calls are TRBV7-2 and TRBJ1-5, with 10 bases matching TRBD1. This CDR3 contains 14 residues. The germline gives CDR1 SGHTA, CDR2 FQGNSA. J gave up 5 bases and V 6 bases, and 4 bases lay outside the gene matches. The CDR3 sequence: CASSGQGGDQPQHF. The CDR3 DNA sequence: TGTGCCAGCAGTGGACAGGGGGGGGATCAGCCCCAGCATTTT.